This T cell receptor (beta chain) originates from a study of blood T cell repertoires in COVID-19. Sequencing was performed with immunoSEQ multiplex PCR; in TCRdb, only in-frame clones are kept and a portion is missing. The profile shows a few hundred thousand clones, about 90% of them singletons. CDR1 SGDLS and CDR2 YYNGEE come from the germline V gene. V lost 5 bases, J lost 4 bases, and 1 base stayed unmatched. The CDR3 is 13 residues long. This clone was detected a few times. This sequence originates from a person between 18 and 30 years old with COVID-19, enrolled during active disease. This chain connects TRBV9 to TRBJ1-2; the match to TRBD1 covers 11 bases. Source material: peripheral blood. The CDR3 region is CASRGTGGYGYTF. Here the CDR3 DNA reads TGTGCCAGCAGAGGGACAGGGGGCTATGGCTACACCTTC.